This entry lists 27 T cell receptor beta chains sequenced from one sample in a study of T-cell memory formation after mild COVID-19. TCRdb fed the 5' RACE reads into MiXCR, producing one record per CDR3 protein. The sample lists under 650,000 distinct CDR3 sequences, under 20% occurring once. Input material: PBMCs or a T cell subset sorted from them (not recorded which). Every receptor here comes from an adult woman who had mild COVID-19 (a few samples of this study predate the infection). Cell type and time point are not known.

This clonotype was seen a handful of times. The chain couples TRBV7-9 to TRBJ2-1; 7 bases fit TRBD1. Germline lookup yields CDR1 SEHNR and CDR2 FQNEAQ (reference sequence). V shed 1 base, J shed 5 bases, and the junction held 8 bases outside the gene matches. CDR3 length equals 16 residues. The CDR3 DNA is TGTGCCAGCAGCTTAGGTTTCGGGGACAGAAACAATGAGCAGTTCTTC. Translation: CASSLGFGDRNNEQFF. The variable domain in full, with the rest retrieved from reference TRBV7-9 and TRBJ2-1, is DTGVSQNPRHKITKRGQNVTFRCDPISEHNRLYWYRQTLGQGPEFLTYFQNEAQLEKSRLLSDRFSAERPKGSFSTLEIQRTEQGDSAMYLCASSLGFGDRNNEQFFGPGTRLTVL.

This chain uses TRBV20-1 with TRBJ2-7; 11 positions agree with TRBD2. V dropped 3 bases and J dropped 0; count of bases not matched to a gene: 4. The CDR3 is made up of 15 amino acids. Germline V gene data show CDR1 as DFQATT and CDR2 as SNEGSKA (reference sequence). CDR3 protein: CSARGLAESSYEQYF. CDR3 nucleotide sequence: TGCAGTGCTAGGGGACTAGCGGAAAGCTCCTACGAGCAGTACTTC.

This clonotype showed up just a few times. The V call is TRBV5-1, the J call TRBJ2-5; D is perhaps TRBD1 or TRBD2 (6 bases each). With 3 bases removed from V and 5 bases from J, the gap between germline ends came to 14 bases. Germline V gene lookup returns CDR1 SGHRS and CDR2 YFSETQ. This CDR3 has 14 amino acids. DNA of the CDR3: TGCGCCAGCAGCTGGAAGGGGGGAGAGGAGACCCAGTACTTC. Protein: CASSWKGGEETQYF.

V gene TRBV7-3 combines with J gene TRBJ2-3, with TRBD2 matching 8 bases. The trim removed 6 bases at V and 2 bases at J, leaving 13 bases unmatched. Germline CDR1 SGHTA, CDR2 FQGTGA. This CDR3 comprises 17 residues. CDR3 loop: CASSSPPGRGDTDTQYF. DNA for the CDR3: TGTGCCAGCAGTTCTCCACCGGGGCGGGGGGACACAGATACGCAGTATTTT.

V and J are TRBV18 and TRBJ2-7; TRBD1 is a possible D gene (6 bases). This CDR3 has 14 residues. Germline lookup yields CDR1 KGHSH and CDR2 LQKENI. Trimming shortened V by 3 bases and J by 6 bases, and 15 bases separated the two germline ends. CDR3: CASSPASGQIEQYF. CDR3 coding DNA: TGTGCCAGCTCACCCGCGTCAGGACAGATCGAGCAGTACTTC.

This chain links TRBV6-5 with TRBJ1-4; a possible D gene is TRBD1 (5 bases). Deletions cut 5 bases from V and 3 bases from J, with 10 bases between. This CDR3 contains 14 residues. Germline V gene lookup returns CDR1 MNHEY and CDR2 SVGAGI. The CDR3 here is CASSVTVSNEKLFF. CDR3 nucleotide sequence: TGTGCCAGCAGTGTGACAGTATCTAATGAAAAACTGTTTTTT.

This clonotype was picked up a small number of times. The chain joins TRBV27 to TRBJ1-1; D is undetermined. V lost 7 bases and J lost 2, with 5 bases in between. The length of the CDR3 is 11 residues. The germline CDR1 and CDR2 sequences are MNHEY and SMNVEV (reference sequence). The CDR3 here is CASKSNTEAFF. The CDR3 nucleotides read TGTGCCAGCAAGAGTAACACTGAAGCTTTCTTT.

This clonotype was detected a few times. This chain joins TRBV11-3 and TRBJ2-7; TRBD2 might be the D (5 bases). Germline V gives CDR1 SGHNT, CDR2 YENEEA. Trimming left V 2 bases short and J 6 bases short, with 32 bases between. This CDR3 region has 20 residues. The CDR3 region has the DNA TGTGCCAGCAGCTTATATGGAGGAATTAGGGCAGGAGCTCGATCGGGCGAGCAGTACTTC. It specifies CASSLYGGIRAGARSGEQYF. Together with reference TRBV11-3 and TRBJ2-7, the CDR3 gives the full variable domain: EAGVVQSPRYKIIEKKQPVAFWCNPISGHNTLYWYLQNLGQGPELLIRYENEEAVDDSQLPKDRFSAERLKGVDSTLKIQPAELGDSAVYLCASSLYGGIRAGARSGEQYFGPGTRLTVT.

The chain joins TRBV5-1 to TRBJ2-1; tentatively, D is TRBD1 (6 bases). Trimming stripped 1 base from V and 4 bases from J, with 18 bases between. The CDR3 runs 17 residues. Germline V gene data show CDR1 as SGHRS and CDR2 as YFSETQ. As DNA, the CDR3 is TGCGCCAGCAGCTTGAACAGGGCGCACCCCACGTACAATGAGCAGTTCTTC. It is translated as CASSLNRAHPTYNEQFF.

In this sample, this clonotype turned up a few times. The chain combines TRBV18 with TRBJ1-5, with no clear D. Per germline, CDR1 KGHSH and CDR2 LQKENI. V lost 1 base, J lost 5 bases, and 12 bases lay in between. This CDR3 region has 15 residues. The CDR3 DNA reads as TGTGCCAGCTCACCACTCCCACGCGCGGATCAGCCCCAGCATTTT. As protein: CASSPLPRADQPQHF.

This rearrangement joins TRBV27 to TRBJ1-2; no firm D call. This CDR3 region has 15 residues. The germline gives CDR1 MNHEY, CDR2 SMNVEV (reference sequence). With 3 bases removed from V and 8 bases from J, the gap between germline ends came to 19 bases. The CDR3 protein is CASSLEGAPLWGYTF. The CDR3 bases are TGTGCCAGCAGTTTGGAAGGAGCCCCCCTTTGGGGCTACACCTTC.

This clonotype was recorded a few times. The chain has TRBV5-1 and TRBJ2-3, with D perhaps TRBD2 (6 bases). Germline assignment: CDR1 SGHRS and CDR2 YFSETQ. V dropped 0 bases and J dropped 6 bases, with 14 bases sitting between them. The CDR3 is 15 amino acids. For the CDR3, the DNA is TGCGCCAGCAGCTTGGTTAGCCCCCGGGAGGATACGCAGTATTTT. The encoded protein is CASSLVSPREDTQYF. The whole variable domain, filled in from reference TRBV5-1 and TRBJ2-3, reads KAGVTQTPRYLIKTRGQQVTLSCSPISGHRSVSWYQQTPGQGLQFLFEYFSETQRNKGNFPGRFSGRQFSNSRSEMNVSTLELGDSALYLCASSLVSPREDTQYFGPGTRLTVL.

This clonotype was detected a few times. This rearrangement joins TRBV11-1 to TRBJ2-1; unclear D gene. The V end was cut by 5 bases, the J end by 7 bases, with 12 bases between. The germline V gene encodes CDR1 SGHAT and CDR2 FQDESV (reference sequence). The CDR3 is made up of 13 amino acids. Here the CDR3 DNA reads TGTGCCAGCAGCCCGTCCATGGCGAATGAGCAGTTCTTC. Its protein is CASSPSMANEQFF.

The chain joins TRBV6-1 to TRBJ1-2, with D uncertain. Per germline, CDR1 MNHNS and CDR2 SASEGT. The ends were cut back, 1 base at V and 4 bases at J, with 7 bases in the middle. The CDR3 has 13 residues. In DNA, the CDR3 is TGTGCCAGCAGTGAAGGAAGTGTCTATGGCTACACCTTC. Amino acid sequence: CASSEGSVYGYTF.

This clonotype occurred a few times. The J gene is TRBJ2-1, the V gene TRBV18; D is perhaps TRBD1 (6 bases). CDR3 size: 17 residues. The germline V and J ends were trimmed by 1 base and 0 bases, with 13 bases remaining between them. Germline V lookup: CDR1 KGHSH, CDR2 LQKENI. CDR3 nucleotide sequence: TGTGCCAGCTCACCACGAAACTTAGGGGGCTCCTACAATGAGCAGTTCTTC. Translated, it gives CASSPRNLGGSYNEQFF.

This clonotype occurred a few times. J is TRBJ2-7 and V is TRBV20-1; 12 bases map to TRBD2. The CDR3 contains 15 residues. In germline, CDR1 is DFQATT, CDR2 SNEGSKA (reference sequence). V shed 3 bases and J 5 bases; nucleotides not matched to a gene: 8. The CDR3 region is CSARSTSGRRNEQYF. The CDR3 DNA reads as TGCAGTGCTAGGTCTACTAGCGGGAGGAGGAACGAGCAGTACTTC.

This clonotype was detected only a few times. The rearrangement links TRBV9 to TRBJ2-2; D not resolved. This CDR3 spans 12 amino acids. Per the germline V gene, CDR1 is SGDLS and CDR2 is YYNGEE. With 3 bases removed from V and 8 bases from J, the gap between germline ends came to 8 bases. This CDR3 reads CASSGPPGELFF. The CDR3 region has the DNA TGTGCCAGCAGCGGGCCCCCTGGGGAGCTGTTTTTT.

This clonotype was recorded many times. V usage is TRBV5-4 and J usage is TRBJ2-7; D is perhaps TRBD1 (6 bases). The germline V and J ends were trimmed by 4 bases and 3 bases, with 11 bases remaining between them. Germline V gives CDR1 SGHNT, CDR2 YYREEE (reference sequence). CDR3 length: 13 amino acids. The CDR3 is CASSPGQLYEQYF. In nucleotides, the CDR3 is TGTGCCAGCAGCCCCGGACAGCTCTACGAGCAGTACTTC.

The rearrangement links TRBV7-9 to TRBJ2-7; 7 bases are shared with TRBD1. J gave up 0 bases and V 3 bases, and 8 bases lay outside the gene matches. The germline CDR1 and CDR2 sequences are SEHNR and FQNEAQ (reference sequence). The CDR3 loop spans 16 amino acids. Here the CDR3 reads CASSLGHRGDSYEQYF. In nucleotides, the CDR3 is TGTGCCAGCAGCTTGGGGCACAGGGGCGACTCCTACGAGCAGTACTTC.

In this sample, this clonotype turned up many times. The chain is built from TRBV24-1 and TRBJ2-2; the D gene is possibly TRBD1 (5 bases). This CDR3 is 14 amino acids long. Germline CDR1 reads KGHDR; CDR2 reads SFDVKD. Trimming pared 12 bases from V and 2 bases from J, leaving 15 bases between. The CDR3 is CASQGFSNTGELFF. CDR3 nucleotides: TGTGCCTCGCAGGGTTTTTCCAACACCGGGGAGCTGTTTTTT.

This rearrangement joins TRBV18 to TRBJ2-1; 9 bases agree with TRBD1. Germline CDR1 and CDR2: KGHSH and LQKENI. The CDR3 totals 14 residues. After removal of 6 bases from V and 5 bases from J, the junction contained 5 bases not matched to a gene. The CDR3 DNA follows: TGTGCCAGCTCCTTGGACAGGGGCGACAATGAGCAGTTCTTC. As protein: CASSLDRGDNEQFF.

This clonotype was observed a few times. The chain has TRBV5-1 and TRBJ1-4; D is perhaps TRBD1 (5 bases). The V and J ends lost 0 bases and 7 bases respectively, with 10 bases between them. The CDR3 runs to 14 residues. The germline V gene encodes CDR1 SGHRS and CDR2 YFSETQ. The CDR3 DNA is TGCGCCAGCAGCTTGGAGGCAGGGCCTGAAAAACTGTTTTTT. Translation gives CASSLEAGPEKLFF.

This clonotype has a handful of counts. This chain connects TRBV12-3 or TRBV12-4 to TRBJ1-1; no clear D. Trimming cost V 5 bases and J 6 bases, with 13 bases left between them. The CDR3 runs 13 residues. The CDR3 spells CASSLGPDAEAFF. As DNA, the CDR3 is TGTGCCAGCAGTCTAGGACCGGATGCTGAAGCTTTCTTT.

The V and J genes are TRBV24-1 and TRBJ2-7, with a tentative D call TRBD2 (5 bases). Trimming removed 4 bases at V and 6 bases at J, with 15 bases between. The CDR3 totals 14 residues. Germline V CDR1 and CDR2: KGHDR, SFDVKD. The CDR3 here is CATSETPGFIEQYF. DNA of the CDR3: TGTGCCACCAGTGAAACGCCGGGATTCATCGAGCAGTACTTC.

This clonotype appeared a few times. This rearrangement joins TRBV29-1 to TRBJ2-4; TRBD2 is a possible D gene (7 bases). Looked up from germline, CDR1 is SQVTM and CDR2 is ANQGSEA. V lost 6 bases, J lost 7 bases, and 16 bases lay in between. This CDR3 spans 13 amino acids. This CDR3 is CSVGRRGGNIQYF. The CDR3 DNA is TGCAGCGTCGGGAGAAGGGGGGGGAACATTCAGTACTTC.

The chain uses TRBV29-1 and TRBJ2-6; D possibly matches TRBD1 or TRBD2 (5 bases each). Looked up from germline, CDR1 is SQVTM and CDR2 is ANQGSEA. V was clipped by 3 bases and J by 2 bases, with 11 bases between them. This CDR3 spans 15 amino acids. For the CDR3, the DNA is TGCAGCGTTGATGGGGGATCGGCTGGGGCCAACGTCCTGACTTTC. Encoded protein: CSVDGGSAGANVLTF.

This clonotype was counted a single time. CDR3 bases: TGTGCCAGCAGAGGACGGACATTAGAGACCCAGTACTTC. It specifies CASRGRTLETQYF. The chain couples TRBV6-5 to TRBJ2-5; D might be TRBD1 (5 bases). This CDR3 is built from 13 residues. V dropped 6 bases and J dropped 4 bases, with 12 bases sitting between them. From germline, CDR1 is MNHEY and CDR2 SVGAGI.